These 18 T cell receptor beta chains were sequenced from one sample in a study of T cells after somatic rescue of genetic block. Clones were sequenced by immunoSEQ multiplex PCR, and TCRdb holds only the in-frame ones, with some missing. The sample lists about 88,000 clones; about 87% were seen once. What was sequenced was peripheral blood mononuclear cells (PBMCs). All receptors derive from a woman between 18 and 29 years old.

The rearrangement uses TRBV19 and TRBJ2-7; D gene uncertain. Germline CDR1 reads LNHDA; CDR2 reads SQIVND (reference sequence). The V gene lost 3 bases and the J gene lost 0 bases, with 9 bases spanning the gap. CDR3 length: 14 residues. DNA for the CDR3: TGTGCCAGTAGTATTTTTTTCGACTCCTACGAGCAGTACTTC. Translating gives CASSIFFDSYEQYF.

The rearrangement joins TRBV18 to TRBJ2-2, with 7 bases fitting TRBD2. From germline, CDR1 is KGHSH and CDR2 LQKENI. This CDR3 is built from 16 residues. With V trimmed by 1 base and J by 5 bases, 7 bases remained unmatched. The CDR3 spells CASSPLGSGETGELFF. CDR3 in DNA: TGTGCCAGCTCACCACTCGGGAGCGGGGAGACCGGGGAGCTGTTTTTT.

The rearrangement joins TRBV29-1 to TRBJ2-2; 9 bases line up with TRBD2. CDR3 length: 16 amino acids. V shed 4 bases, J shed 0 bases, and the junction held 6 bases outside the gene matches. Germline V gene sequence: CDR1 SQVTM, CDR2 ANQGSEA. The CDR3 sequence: CSVVSGSFPNTGELFF. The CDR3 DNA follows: TGCAGCGTTGTTAGCGGGAGCTTTCCGAACACCGGGGAGCTGTTTTTT.

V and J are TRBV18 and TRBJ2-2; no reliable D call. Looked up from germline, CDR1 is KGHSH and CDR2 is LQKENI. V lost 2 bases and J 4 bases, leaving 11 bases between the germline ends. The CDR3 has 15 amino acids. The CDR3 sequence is CASSPGATGTGELFF. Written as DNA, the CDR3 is TGTGCCAGCTCACCAGGCGCGACGGGCACCGGGGAGCTGTTTTTT.

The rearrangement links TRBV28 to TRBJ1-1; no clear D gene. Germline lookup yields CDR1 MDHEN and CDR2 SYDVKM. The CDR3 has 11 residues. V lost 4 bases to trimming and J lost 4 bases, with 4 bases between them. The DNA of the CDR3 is TGTGCCAGCAGTTCGAGCACTGAAGCTTTCTTT. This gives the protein CASSSSTEAFF.

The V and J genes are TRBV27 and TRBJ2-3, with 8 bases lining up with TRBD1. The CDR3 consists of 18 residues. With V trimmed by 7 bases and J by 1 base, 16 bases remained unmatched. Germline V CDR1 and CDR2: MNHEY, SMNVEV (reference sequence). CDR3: CASITQGANRLRTDTQYF. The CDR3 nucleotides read TGTGCCAGCATTACCCAGGGGGCTAACCGCCTACGCACAGATACGCAGTATTTT.

The CDR3 spells CASRGDWGYNEQFF. Written as DNA, the CDR3 is TGTGCCAGTAGGGGGGATTGGGGCTACAATGAGCAGTTCTTC. The chain links TRBV19 to TRBJ2-1; either TRBD1 or TRBD2 may supply D (5 bases each). Germline CDR1 LNHDA, CDR2 SQIVND (reference sequence). The V gene lost 6 bases and the J gene lost 3 bases, with 12 bases spanning the gap. The CDR3 spans 14 residues.

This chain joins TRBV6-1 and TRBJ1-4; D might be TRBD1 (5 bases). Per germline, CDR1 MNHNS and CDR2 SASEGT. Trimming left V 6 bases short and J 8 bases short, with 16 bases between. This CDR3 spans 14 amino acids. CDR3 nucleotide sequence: TGTGCCAGCAGGAGGAGGGGTGTGAGGGAAAAACTGTTTTTT. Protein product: CASRRRGVREKLFF.

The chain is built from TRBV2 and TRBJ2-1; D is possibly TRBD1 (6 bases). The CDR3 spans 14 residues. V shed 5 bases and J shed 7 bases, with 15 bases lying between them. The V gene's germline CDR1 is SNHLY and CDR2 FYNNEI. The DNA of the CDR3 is TGTGCCAGCAGTACACAGGGCCGGGCGAATGAGCAGTTCTTC. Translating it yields CASSTQGRANEQFF.

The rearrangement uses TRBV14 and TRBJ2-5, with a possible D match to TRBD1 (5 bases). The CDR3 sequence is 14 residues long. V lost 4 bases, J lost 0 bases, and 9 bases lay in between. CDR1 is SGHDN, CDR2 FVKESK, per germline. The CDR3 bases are TGTGCCAGCAGCCTGGGGCCCCACCAAGAGACCCAGTACTTC. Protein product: CASSLGPHQETQYF.

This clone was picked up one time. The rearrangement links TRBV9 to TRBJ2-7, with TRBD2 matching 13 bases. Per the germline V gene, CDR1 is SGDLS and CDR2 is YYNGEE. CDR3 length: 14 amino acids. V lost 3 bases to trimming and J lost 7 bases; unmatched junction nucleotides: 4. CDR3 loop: CASSGTSGGGEQYF. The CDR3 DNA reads TGTGCCAGCAGCGGGACTAGCGGGGGTGGGGAGCAGTACTTC.

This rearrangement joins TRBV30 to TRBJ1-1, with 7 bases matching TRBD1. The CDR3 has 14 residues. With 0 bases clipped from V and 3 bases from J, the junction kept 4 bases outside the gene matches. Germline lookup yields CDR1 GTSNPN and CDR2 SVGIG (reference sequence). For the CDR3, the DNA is TGTGCCTGGAGTGTCAGGGGGGCGGACACTGAAGCTTTCTTT. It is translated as CAWSVRGADTEAFF.

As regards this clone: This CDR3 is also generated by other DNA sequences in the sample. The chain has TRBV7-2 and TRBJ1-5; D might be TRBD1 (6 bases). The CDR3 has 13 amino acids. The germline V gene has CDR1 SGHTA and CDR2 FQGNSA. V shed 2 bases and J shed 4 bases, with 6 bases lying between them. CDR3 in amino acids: CASSLRGNQPQHF. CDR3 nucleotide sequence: TGTGCCAGCAGCTTAAGGGGGAATCAGCCCCAGCATTTT. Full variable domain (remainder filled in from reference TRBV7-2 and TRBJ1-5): GAGVSQSPSNKVTEKGKDVELRCDPISGHTALYWYRQSLGQGLEFLIYFQGNSAPDKSGLPSDRFSAERTGGSVSTLTIQRTQQEDSAVYLCASSLRGNQPQHFGDGTRLSIL.

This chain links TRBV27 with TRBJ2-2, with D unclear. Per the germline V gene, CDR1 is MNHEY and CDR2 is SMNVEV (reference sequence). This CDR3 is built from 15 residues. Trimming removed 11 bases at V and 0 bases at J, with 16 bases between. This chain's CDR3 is CASVSRHPNTGELFF. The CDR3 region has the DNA TGTGCCTCCGTTAGCCGGCACCCGAACACCGGGGAGCTGTTTTTT.

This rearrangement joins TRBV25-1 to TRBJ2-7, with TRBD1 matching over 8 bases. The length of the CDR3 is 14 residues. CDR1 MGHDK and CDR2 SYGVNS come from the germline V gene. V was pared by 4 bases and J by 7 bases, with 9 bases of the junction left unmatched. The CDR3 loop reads CASSATDRVREQYF. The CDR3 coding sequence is TGTGCCAGCAGTGCCACGGACAGGGTGAGAGAGCAGTACTTC.

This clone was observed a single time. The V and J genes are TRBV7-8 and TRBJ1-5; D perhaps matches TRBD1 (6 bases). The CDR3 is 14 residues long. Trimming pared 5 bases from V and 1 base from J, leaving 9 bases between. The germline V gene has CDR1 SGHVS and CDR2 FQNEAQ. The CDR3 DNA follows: TGTGCCAGCAGCCTCGACAGGAGCAATCAGCCCCAGCATTTT. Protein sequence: CASSLDRSNQPQHF.

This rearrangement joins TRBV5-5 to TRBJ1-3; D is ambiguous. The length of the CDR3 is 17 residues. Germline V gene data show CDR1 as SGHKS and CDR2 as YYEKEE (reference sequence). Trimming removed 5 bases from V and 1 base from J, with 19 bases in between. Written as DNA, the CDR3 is TGTGCCAGCAGTCCCGCAGAGGGAACGGTTTCTGGAAACACCATATATTTT. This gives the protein CASSPAEGTVSGNTIYF.

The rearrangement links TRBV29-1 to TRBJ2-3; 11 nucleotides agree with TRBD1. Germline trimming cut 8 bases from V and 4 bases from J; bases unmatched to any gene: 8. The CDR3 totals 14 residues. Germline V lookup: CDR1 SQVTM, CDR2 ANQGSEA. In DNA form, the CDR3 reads TGCAGCTTGGGACAGGGGGGTTCGGCAGATACGCAGTATTTT. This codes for CSLGQGGSADTQYF.